This TCR beta chain originates from a study of blood T cell repertoires in COVID-19. Overall study context: PBMCs, B-cell-depleted T cells, or T cells provided the cDNA or gDNA that made up the material.

The CDR3 is 14 residues long. TCRdb's copy holds only in-frame clones and misses some; the assay was immunoSEQ multiplex PCR. The sample yields about 160,000 clones, roughly 85% seen once. The TCR comes from a man aged 40-49 years with acute or convalescent COVID-19. The chain joins TRBV1 to TRBJ2-7; the table gives TRBD2 as D, unverified against the DNA. TRBV1 is a known pseudogene. The sequenced sample was peripheral blood. The CDR3 spells CTSSVLAVTYEQYF. The CDR3 DNA is TGCACCAGCAGCGTTTTGGCGGTAACCTACGAGCAGTACTTC.